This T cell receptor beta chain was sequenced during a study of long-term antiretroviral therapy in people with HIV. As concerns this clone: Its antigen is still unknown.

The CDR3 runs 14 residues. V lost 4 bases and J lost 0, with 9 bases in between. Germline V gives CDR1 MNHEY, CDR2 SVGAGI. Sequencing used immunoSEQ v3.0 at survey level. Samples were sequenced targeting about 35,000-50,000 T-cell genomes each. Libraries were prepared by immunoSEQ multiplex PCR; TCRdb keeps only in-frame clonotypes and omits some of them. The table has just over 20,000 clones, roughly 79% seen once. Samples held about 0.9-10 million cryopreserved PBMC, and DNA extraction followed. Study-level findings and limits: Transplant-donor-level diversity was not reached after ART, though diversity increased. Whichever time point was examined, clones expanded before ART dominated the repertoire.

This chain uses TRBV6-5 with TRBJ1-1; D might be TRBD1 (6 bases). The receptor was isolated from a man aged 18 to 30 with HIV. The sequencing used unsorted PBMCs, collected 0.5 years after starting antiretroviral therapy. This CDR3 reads CASSLNRVNTEAFF. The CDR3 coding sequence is TGTGCCAGCAGTTTAAACAGGGTGAACACTGAAGCTTTCTTT.